This T cell receptor (beta chain) was sequenced in a study of blood T cell repertoires in COVID-19. Study information: Some COVID-19 samples were acute and others convalescent; all came from the United States, Italy and Spain. T cells, B-cell-depleted T cells, or PBMCs provided the cDNA or gDNA that served as material.

This clone was observed a handful of times. This sample also contains other DNA sequences that code for the same CDR3. As handled by the study authors: Estimation of nucleated cell counts was performed using reference gene primer amplification. Repertoires were generated with immunoSEQ multiplex PCR, while TCRdb's copy carries only in-frame clones and drops some. That table supplies the V and J calls and clone size; D and trimming were determined from the DNA. This sample has 180,000 or so clones; over 75% occur once, and the top ten carry roughly 9.8%. With 3 bases removed from V and 2 bases from J, the gap between germline ends came to 8 bases. Per the germline V gene, CDR1 is SNHLY and CDR2 is FYNNEI. The CDR3 is 14 residues long.

The receptor comes from a woman of 80 years or more with acute or convalescent COVID-19. Sample: peripheral blood. The chain couples TRBV2 to TRBJ1-5, with D tentatively TRBD1 (5 bases). The CDR3 here is CASSEGGGNQPQHF. The DNA of the CDR3 is TGTGCCAGCAGTGAGGGGGGGGGCAATCAGCCCCAGCATTTT.